These 25 T cell receptor beta chains originate from one sample sequenced in a study of shared clonotypes between healthy human individuals. Sequencing was performed with immunoSEQ multiplex PCR; in TCRdb, only in-frame clones are kept and a portion is missing. The table shows over 1.5 million clones, with 95% to 99% occurring only once. The source material was naive CD4+ T cells sorted from blood. The subset denotes: CD45RA+ positively selected. The origin of the receptors is a man aged 30 to 45 in good health.

The chain joins TRBV14 to TRBJ2-7; D unresolved. Germline loops: CDR1 SGHDN, CDR2 FVKESK. The length of the CDR3 is 12 residues. Trimming removed 5 bases at V and 5 bases at J, with 10 bases between. The CDR3: CASSASYHEQYF. Written as DNA, the CDR3 is TGTGCCAGCAGCGCCAGTTACCACGAGCAGTACTTC.

The CDR3 sequence is CASSRVKGSSYEQYF. The CDR3 nucleotides read TGTGCCAGCAGCCGAGTCAAGGGAAGCTCCTACGAGCAGTACTTC. The V call is TRBV5-8, the J call TRBJ2-7; D is ambiguous. The germline gives CDR1 SGHTS, CDR2 YDEGEE. Deletions cut 4 bases from V and 0 bases from J, with 14 bases between. The CDR3 loop spans 15 amino acids.

The rearrangement uses TRBV5-1 and TRBJ2-7; maybe TRBD1 (5 bases). The CDR3 runs to 16 residues. Germline V lookup: CDR1 SGHRS, CDR2 YFSETQ. The ends were cut back, 0 bases at V and 0 bases at J, with 13 bases in the middle. CDR3 sequence reads: CASSLDRPGSSYEQYF. DNA for the CDR3: TGCGCCAGCAGCTTGGACAGGCCCGGTAGCTCCTACGAGCAGTACTTC. The variable domain in full, with the rest retrieved from reference TRBV5-1 and TRBJ2-7, is KAGVTQTPRYLIKTRGQQVTLSCSPISGHRSVSWYQQTPGQGLQFLFEYFSETQRNKGNFPGRFSGRQFSNSRSEMNVSTLELGDSALYLCASSLDRPGSSYEQYFGPGTRLTVT.

DNA of the CDR3: TGTGCCAGCAGCCCCACCGGGACTAGCTCCTACAATGAGCAGTTCTTC. Its protein is CASSPTGTSSYNEQFF. The chain has TRBV7-2 and TRBJ2-1; 8 positions match TRBD2. The CDR3 covers 16 residues. CDR1 and CDR2 (germline): SGHTA, FQGNSA. V shed 5 bases, J shed 0 bases, and the junction held 6 bases outside the gene matches.

This clone was detected once. The rearrangement joins TRBV28 to TRBJ2-7, with D perhaps being TRBD1 or TRBD2 (6 bases each). V lost 6 bases to trimming and J lost 0 bases, with 12 bases between them. The CDR3 consists of 14 residues. The V gene's germline CDR1 is MDHEN and CDR2 SYDVKM. CDR3 bases: TGTGCCAGCAGAGGGGGGAGCCCCTCCTACGAGCAGTACTTC. Amino acids: CASRGGSPSYEQYF.

This clone has a single count. The chain is built from TRBV10-2 and TRBJ2-7; 9 bases align to TRBD1. J gave up 0 bases and V 6 bases, and 18 bases lay outside the gene matches. Germline lookup yields CDR1 WSHSY and CDR2 SAAADI. The CDR3 spans 19 residues. CDR3 residues: CASSPSTGTGKWTSYEQYF. CDR3 sequence (DNA): TGCGCCAGCAGCCCTTCCACCGGGACAGGGAAATGGACCTCCTACGAGCAGTACTTC.

J is TRBJ1-5 and V is TRBV7-8, with 8 bases fitting TRBD1. Germline values: CDR1 SGHVS, CDR2 FQNEAQ. V shed 0 bases, J shed 6 bases, and the junction held 4 bases outside the gene matches. The CDR3 extends over 15 amino acids. This CDR3 is CASSLASGGSQPQHF. As DNA, the CDR3 is TGTGCCAGCAGCTTAGCATCAGGGGGCAGTCAGCCCCAGCATTTT.

J is TRBJ2-5 and V is TRBV5-1; 7 bases line up with TRBD2. The CDR3 extends over 19 amino acids. With 3 bases clipped from V and 4 bases from J, the junction kept 21 bases outside the gene matches. CDR1 is SGHRS, CDR2 YFSETQ, per germline. The DNA of the CDR3 is TGCGCCAGCAGCTCGCGACCCGGAACTAGCGCCCGAATAGGAGAGACCCAGTACTTC. Its translation is CASSSRPGTSARIGETQYF.

The V gene is TRBV18, the J gene TRBJ2-1; the D gene is possibly TRBD2 (5 bases). Trimming shortened V by 3 bases and J by 5 bases, and 14 bases separated the two germline ends. Germline V gives CDR1 KGHSH, CDR2 LQKENI. CDR3 size: 15 residues. The CDR3 loop reads CASSPTRLGHNEQFF. CDR3 sequence (DNA): TGTGCCAGCTCACCTACTAGACTGGGCCACAATGAGCAGTTCTTC.

This clone was observed once. The chain recombines TRBV6-1 with TRBJ1-5; D unresolved. CDR3 length: 12 residues. Trimming took 9 bases from V and 4 from J, leaving 10 bases between them. Germline loops: CDR1 MNHNS, CDR2 SASEGT. The DNA of the CDR3 is TGTGCCAGTGACCGACCGAATCAGCCCCAGCATTTT. It encodes CASDRPNQPQHF.

This clone showed up just once. V usage is TRBV19 and J usage is TRBJ2-4; 13 bases are shared with TRBD2. The CDR3 has 18 amino acids. Germline lookup yields CDR1 LNHDA and CDR2 SQIVND (reference sequence). The V and J ends lost 5 bases and 0 bases, in that order; junction bases with no gene match: 7. The CDR3 here is CASSARTSGGLAKNIQYF. The DNA for the CDR3 is TGTGCCAGTAGTGCGAGGACTAGCGGGGGACTAGCCAAAAACATTCAGTACTTC.

This chain joins TRBV6-5 and TRBJ2-7, with TRBD2 matching over 9 bases. The CDR3 is 14 residues long. Germline V gene sequence: CDR1 MNHEY, CDR2 SVGAGI. V was pared by 7 bases and J by 3 bases, with 7 bases of the junction left unmatched. The CDR3 reads CASKKRGDFYEQYF. The CDR3 region has the DNA TGTGCCAGCAAGAAGCGGGGGGACTTCTACGAGCAGTACTTC.

This clone has only one observation. The chain joins TRBV28 to TRBJ2-6; D remains unclear. The CDR3 is 13 amino acids. The V gene's germline CDR1 is MDHEN and CDR2 SYDVKM. The ends were cut back, 7 bases at V and 0 bases at J, with 4 bases in the middle. In DNA form, the CDR3 reads TGTGCCAGCATCCACTCTGGGGCCAACGTCCTGACTTTC. It encodes CASIHSGANVLTF.

The chain links TRBV28 to TRBJ2-7; 9 bases agree with TRBD1. The CDR3 runs 13 residues. With 6 bases clipped from V and 3 bases from J, the junction kept 3 bases outside the gene matches. The germline CDR1 and CDR2 sequences are MDHEN and SYDVKM. This chain's CDR3 is CASRETGGYEQYF. In nucleotides, the CDR3 is TGTGCCAGCAGAGAGACAGGGGGCTACGAGCAGTACTTC.

The chain couples TRBV5-1 to TRBJ2-1; D might be TRBD1 (6 bases). There are 16 residues in the CDR3. Germline CDR1 reads SGHRS; CDR2 reads YFSETQ. V shed 4 bases and J shed 2 bases, with 16 bases lying between them. CDR3 region: CASSPAGTNTYNEQFF. CDR3 sequence (DNA): TGCGCCAGCAGCCCAGCAGGGACAAACACCTACAATGAGCAGTTCTTC.

The rearrangement uses TRBV27 and TRBJ2-1; TRBD2 agrees at 8 bases. J was trimmed by 5 bases and V by 10 bases; bases with no gene match: 19. Germline CDR1 is MNHEY and CDR2 is SMNVEV (reference sequence). The CDR3 runs 17 residues. The CDR3 protein is CATAPPGTRRGHNEQFF. The CDR3 coding sequence is TGTGCCACCGCGCCACCGGGGACTAGAAGAGGGCACAATGAGCAGTTCTTC.

The V call is TRBV7-8, the J call TRBJ2-7, with 11 bases lining up with TRBD1. CDR3 length: 15 amino acids. Germline CDR1 reads SGHVS; CDR2 reads FQNEAQ. The ends lost 5 bases at V and 7 bases at J; junction bases unmatched: 10. The CDR3 DNA sequence: TGTGCCAGCAGCCCCCCAGGACAGGGGGCGCGAGAGCAGTACTTC. Translated: CASSPPGQGAREQYF.

This chain connects TRBV7-2 to TRBJ2-2, with 11 bases matching TRBD2. V shed 6 bases, J shed 6 bases, and the junction held 12 bases outside the gene matches. The CDR3 is 17 residues long. Germline CDR1 reads SGHTA; CDR2 reads FQGNSA. DNA of the CDR3: TGTGCCAGCAGACCTCCTAGTAGCGGGAGGGCCGCCGGGGAGCTGTTTTTT. Translation: CASRPPSSGRAAGELFF. Using reference TRBV7-2 and TRBJ2-2 for the parts outside the CDR3, the full variable domain is GAGVSQSPSNKVTEKGKDVELRCDPISGHTALYWYRQSLGQGLEFLIYFQGNSAPDKSGLPSDRFSAERTGGSVSTLTIQRTQQEDSAVYLCASRPPSSGRAAGELFFGEGSRLTVL.

This clone was recorded once. Other DNA sequences of this sample code for an identical CDR3. The CDR3: CASSQVGANQPQHF. For the CDR3, the DNA is TGCGCCAGCAGCCAAGTGGGGGCCAATCAGCCCCAGCATTTT. This rearrangement joins TRBV4-1 to TRBJ1-5, with D possibly being TRBD1 (6 bases). The V and J ends lost 1 base and 3 bases respectively, with 7 bases between them. This CDR3 is built from 14 residues. Germline V gene data show CDR1 as MGHRA and CDR2 as YSYEKL.

This rearrangement joins TRBV5-1 to TRBJ2-1, with TRBD1 matching over 9 bases. V trimming: 4 bases; J trimming: 1 base; junction bases outside the gene matches: 15. The CDR3 is 19 residues long. Per germline, CDR1 SGHRS and CDR2 YFSETQ. The chain's CDR3 is CASSPYPVSTGGSYNEQFF. The CDR3 DNA reads as TGCGCCAGCAGCCCCTACCCAGTTTCGACAGGGGGATCCTACAATGAGCAGTTCTTC.

V gene TRBV1 combines with J gene TRBJ2-1; the table's D call, TRBD1, has no DNA check behind it. TRBV1 is designated a pseudogene. This CDR3 is 19 amino acids long. The CDR3 region has the DNA TGCACCAGCAGCCAAGTCTACAGGGGGCGCGACGCACTTGACAATGAGCAGTTCTTC. It yields the protein CTSSQVYRGRDALDNEQFF.

The rearrangement joins TRBV4-2 to TRBJ2-2; D is uncertain. V shed 0 bases and J shed 6 bases, with 8 bases lying between them. The CDR3 covers 14 residues. Germline V gene data show CDR1 as LGHNA and CDR2 as YNFKEQ. The DNA for the CDR3 is TGTGCCAGCAGCCAAGACCCCGCTCCCGGGGAGCTGTTTTTT. Protein sequence: CASSQDPAPGELFF.

The chain joins TRBV28 to TRBJ2-4, with 10 bases matching TRBD2. After removal of 2 bases from V and 7 bases from J, the junction contained 5 bases not matched to a gene. Germline V gene sequence: CDR1 MDHEN, CDR2 SYDVKM. The CDR3 runs 15 residues. CDR3 region: CASSLRLAGENIQYF. Written as DNA, the CDR3 is TGTGCCAGCAGTTTACGGCTAGCGGGAGAGAACATTCAGTACTTC.

The chain recombines TRBV5-1 with TRBJ2-1, with 8 nucleotides matching TRBD2. Germline lookup yields CDR1 SGHRS and CDR2 YFSETQ. Losses at the gene ends were 0 bases for V and 4 bases for J; bases not matched to a gene: 6. The CDR3 length is 16 residues. The CDR3 reads CASSLATAGGYNEQFF. In nucleotides, the CDR3 is TGCGCCAGCAGCTTGGCCACGGCGGGAGGTTACAATGAGCAGTTCTTC.

The chain is built from TRBV7-9 and TRBJ2-1; D gene unclear. Germline V gene sequence: CDR1 SEHNR, CDR2 FQNEAQ (reference sequence). This CDR3 has 16 amino acids. Trimming cost V 1 base and J 6 bases, with 16 bases left between them. The CDR3 is CASSLGLGQLGNEQFF. In DNA form, the CDR3 reads TGTGCCAGCAGCTTAGGGCTGGGTCAGTTGGGCAATGAGCAGTTCTTC.